The clone carrying this T cell receptor (beta chain) was picked up a small number of times. What it binds is unknown. The data belong to a study of human T cells and chemical hapten exposure. Study-level information: Donors were sensitized with 2% DPC on the upper inner arm. Among samples, TCR yields varied mainly because of small differences in pooled library volume.

The time point here: pre-sensitization, week 0. Treatment in this sample: therapeutic diphenylcyclopropenone sensitization with weekly scalp DPC. Overall study findings and caveats: Expanded TCRs grouped into significantly more large CDR3 similarity clusters than controls produced.

The V gene's germline CDR1 is SQVTM and CDR2 ANQGSEA. V gave up 6 bases and J gave up 7 bases, with 16 bases separating them. The CDR3 runs to 12 residues. TCRdb processed the RACE reads anew with MiXCR; each CDR3 protein has one entry. The repertoire holds about 85,000 distinct CDR3 sequences, around 7.9% seen once, with 2.5% to 3% in the top ten. Sequences were derived from whole blood, sampled in connection with sensitization to the hapten diphenylcyclopropenone (DPC). The V gene is TRBV29-1, the J gene TRBJ2-7; D is possibly TRBD1 or TRBD2 (5 bases each). This clonotype was obtained from a man between 35 and 55 years old with alopecia areata. Some clones in this sample may be carry-over from other donors' samples. CDR3 sequence reads: CSVAGTRGEQYV. DNA for the CDR3: TGCAGCGTCGCCGGGACGAGAGGGGAGCAGTACGTC.